This T cell receptor (beta chain) stems from a study of T cell responses to AZD1222 COVID-19 vaccine. Study observations and caveats: Recipients of two AZD1222 doses showed rising Spike-specific TCR breadth and depth.

V lost 0 bases and J 14 bases, leaving 17 bases between the germline ends. This CDR3 is 14 amino acids long. Germline V gives CDR1 SGHRS, CDR2 YFSETQ. Comment on this clone: Its antigen is not identified.

Using immunoSEQ multiplex PCR, the repertoire was profiled, and TCRdb retains in-frame clones only, with some absent. The data hold tens of thousands of clones, with under 85% observed a single time. The sample in question was peripheral blood, obtained on day 0 of MenACWY control vaccination. This clonotype originated in an adult in good health. This chain links TRBV5-1 with TRBJ1-4; tentatively, D is TRBD1 (5 bases). CDR3 sequence reads: CASSLESGSERLFF. The CDR3 DNA reads TGCGCCAGCAGCTTGGAGTCAGGGTCTGAAAGGCTGTTTTTT.